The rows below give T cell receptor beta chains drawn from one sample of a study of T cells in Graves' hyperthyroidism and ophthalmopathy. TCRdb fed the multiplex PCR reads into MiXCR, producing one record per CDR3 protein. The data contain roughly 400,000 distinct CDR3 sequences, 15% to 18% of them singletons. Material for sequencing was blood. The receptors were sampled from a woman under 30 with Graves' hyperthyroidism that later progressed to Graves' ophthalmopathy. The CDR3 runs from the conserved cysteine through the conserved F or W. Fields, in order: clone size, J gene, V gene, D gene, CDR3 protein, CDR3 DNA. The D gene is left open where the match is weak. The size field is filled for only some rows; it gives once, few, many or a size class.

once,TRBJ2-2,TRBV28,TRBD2,CASSLVWEGSNTGELFF,TGTGCCAGCAGTTTAGTTTGGGAGGGGTCGAACACCGGGGAGCTGTTTTTT
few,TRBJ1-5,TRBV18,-,CASSPARGGGQPQHF,TGTGCCAGCTCACCAGCTCGGGGTGGTGGTCAGCCCCAGCATTTT
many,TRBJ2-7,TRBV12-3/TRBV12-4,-,CASRRSTGPLYEQYF,TGTGCCAGCAGAAGAAGTACGGGACCCCTGTACGAGCAGTACTTC
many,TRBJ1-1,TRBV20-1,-,CSAREWEMGTEAFF,TGCAGTGCTAGAGAATGGGAGATGGGCACTGAAGCTTTCTTT
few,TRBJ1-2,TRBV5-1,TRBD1,CASTGGRTGSVQTNYGYTF,TGCGCCAGCACCGGGGGAAGGACAGGGTCCGTTCAAACCAACTATGGCTACACCTTC
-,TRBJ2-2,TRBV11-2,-,CASSPIRGRHTGELFF,TGTGCCAGCAGCCCCATCCGGGGGCGCCACACCGGGGAGCTGTTTTTT
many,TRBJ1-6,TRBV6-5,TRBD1,CASSYSEDRANSPLHF,TGTGCCAGCAGTTACTCTGAGGACAGGGCTAATTCACCCCTCCACTTT
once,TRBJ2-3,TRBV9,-,CASSPDGRRTDTQYF,TGTGCCAGCAGCCCAGATGGACGCCGCACAGATACGCAGTATTTT
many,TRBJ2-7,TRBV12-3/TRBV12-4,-,CASSPQGGGYEQYF,TGTGCCAGCAGCCCGCAGGGAGGCGGGTACGAGCAGTACTTC
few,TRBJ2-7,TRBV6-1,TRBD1,CASSDRGRGYEQYF,TGTGCCAGCAGCGACAGGGGGCGAGGGTACGAGCAGTACTTC
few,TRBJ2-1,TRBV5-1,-,CASSLQNEQFF,TGCGCCAGCAGCCTCCAAAATGAGCAGTTCTTC
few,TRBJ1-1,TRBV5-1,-,CASSLAGGGGVNTEAFF,TGCGCCAGCAGCTTGGCGGGAGGGGGAGGGGTGAACACTGAAGCTTTCTTT
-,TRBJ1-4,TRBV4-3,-,CASSQDWGGDTYLPTNEELFF,TGCGCCAGCAGCCAAGATTGGGGGGGGGACACTTACCTTCCAACTAATGAAGAACTGTTTTTT
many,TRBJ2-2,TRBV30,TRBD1,CAWRAKGAPNYGELFF,TGTGCCTGGAGGGCAAAGGGGGCGCCCAATTACGGGGAGCTGTTTTTT
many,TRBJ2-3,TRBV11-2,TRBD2,CASSSIGTSGSTDTQYF,TGTGCCAGCAGCTCCATCGGGACTAGCGGGAGTACAGATACGCAGTATTTT
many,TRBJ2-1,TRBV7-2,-,CASSLVWDNEQFF,TGTGCCAGCAGCTTAGTTTGGGACAATGAGCAGTTCTTC
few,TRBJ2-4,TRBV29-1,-,CSVLQRIQYF,TGCAGCGTCTTACAAAGGATTCAGTACTTC
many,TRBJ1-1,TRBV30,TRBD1,CAWSYRGYDTEAFF,TGTGCCTGGAGTTACAGGGGGTATGACACTGAAGCTTTCTTT
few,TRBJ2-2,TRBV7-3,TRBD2,CASSQWAAGAAGELFF,TGTGCCAGCAGCCAGTGGGCAGCGGGAGCCGCCGGGGAGCTGTTTTTT
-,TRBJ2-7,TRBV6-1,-,CASSSPREQYF,TGTGCCAGCAGCTCCCCGAGGGAGCAGTACTTC
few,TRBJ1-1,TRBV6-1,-,CASSELPSGLRTEAFF,TGTGCCAGCAGTGAACTCCCTAGCGGATTGCGGACTGAAGCTTTCTTT
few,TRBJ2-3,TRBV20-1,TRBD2,CSASLTSGKTDTQYF,TGCAGTGCTTCATTGACTAGCGGGAAAACAGATACGCAGTATTTT
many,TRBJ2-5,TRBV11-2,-,CASSSTQGQYF,TGTGCCAGCAGCTCCACACAGGGTCAGTACTTC
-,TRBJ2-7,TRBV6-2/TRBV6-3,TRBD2,CASSYSAGGAREQYF,TGTGCCAGCAGTTACTCTGCGGGAGGAGCGCGGGAGCAGTACTTC
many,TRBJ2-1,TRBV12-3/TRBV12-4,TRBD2,CAGSLPLAGVSDNEQFF,TGTGCCGGCAGTTTACCGCTAGCGGGAGTATCCGACAATGAGCAGTTCTTC
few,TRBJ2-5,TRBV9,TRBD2,CASSVAGTSGMETQYF,TGTGCCAGCAGCGTAGCAGGAACTAGCGGGATGGAGACCCAGTACTTC
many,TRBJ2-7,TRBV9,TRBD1,CASSASGTASYEQYF,TGTGCCAGCAGCGCCTCCGGGACAGCTTCCTACGAGCAGTACTTC
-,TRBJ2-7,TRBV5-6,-,CASSLFQNLGIYEQYF,TGTGCCAGCAGCTTGTTTCAGAACTTGGGGATCTACGAGCAGTACTTC
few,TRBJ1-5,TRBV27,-,CASSFRRNQPQHF,TGTGCCAGCAGTTTCCGACGGAACCAGCCCCAGCATTTT
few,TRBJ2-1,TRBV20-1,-,CSGVPSERFMGHEQFF,TGCAGTGGGGTTCCTAGCGAGAGATTCATGGGACATGAGCAGTTCTTC
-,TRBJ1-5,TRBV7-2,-,CASRNDQTGNQPQHF,TGTGCCAGCAGAAACGACCAGACAGGAAACCAGCCCCAGCATTTT
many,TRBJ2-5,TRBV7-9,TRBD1,CASIRGRTGVQETQYF,TGTGCCAGCATCCGGGGCAGGACAGGGGTTCAAGAGACCCAGTACTTC
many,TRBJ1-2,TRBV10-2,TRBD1,CASSESGTGTFYGYTF,TGCGCCAGCAGTGAGTCCGGGACAGGGACTTTCTATGGCTACACCTTC
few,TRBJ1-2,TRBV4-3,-,CASSQPGQSNYGYTF,TGCGCCAGCAGCCAACCAGGACAGTCTAACTATGGCTACACCTTC
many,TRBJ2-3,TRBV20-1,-,CSARDNVPDTQYF,TGCAGTGCTAGGGACAACGTGCCTGATACGCAGTATTTT
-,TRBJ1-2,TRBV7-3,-,CASSPLGGANYGYTF,TGTGCCAGCAGCCCATTAGGGGGAGCTAACTATGGCTACACCTTC
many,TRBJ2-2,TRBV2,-,CASSEAPGSGTLGELFF,TGTGCCAGCAGTGAAGCGCCTGGTTCTGGGACCCTGGGGGAGCTGTTTTTT
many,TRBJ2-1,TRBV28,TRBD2,CASFSYSSGRGGEQFF,TGTGCCAGCTTTTCTTACTCTAGCGGGAGAGGCGGTGAGCAGTTCTTC
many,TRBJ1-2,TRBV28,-,CASSPSAQAPYGYTF,TGTGCCAGCAGTCCCTCCGCACAGGCACCGTATGGCTACACCTTC
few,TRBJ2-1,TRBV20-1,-,CSAGLRGDYNEQFF,TGCAGTGCTGGACTGCGCGGGGACTACAATGAGCAGTTCTTC
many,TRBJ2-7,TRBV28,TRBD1,CASSFIASLTGEDEQYF,TGTGCCAGCAGTTTTATCGCGTCTCTAACAGGGGAAGACGAGCAGTACTTC
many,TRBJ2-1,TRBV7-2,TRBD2,CASSPSGRFNEQFF,TGTGCCAGCAGCCCTAGCGGGAGGTTTAATGAGCAGTTCTTC
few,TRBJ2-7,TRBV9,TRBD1,CASSAHRDRDEQYF,TGTGCCAGCAGCGCCCATCGGGACAGGGACGAGCAGTACTTC
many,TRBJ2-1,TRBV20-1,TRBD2,CSARAASGSYNEQFF,TGCAGTGCTAGAGCCGCTAGCGGCTCCTACAATGAGCAGTTCTTC
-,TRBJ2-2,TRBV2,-,CASTLGGGVGEQYFGPGTGELFF,-
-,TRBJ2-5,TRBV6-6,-,CASSYNQETQYF,TGTGCCAGCAGTTACAACCAAGAGACCCAGTACTTC
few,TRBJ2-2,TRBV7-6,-,CASSLDGIRTGELFF,TGTGCCAGCAGCTTGGACGGGATACGGACCGGGGAGCTGTTTTTT
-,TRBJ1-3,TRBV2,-,CASSEVRRVRAGNTIYF,TGTGCCAGCAGTGAAGTGAGGAGGGTCAGGGCCGGAAACACCATATATTTT
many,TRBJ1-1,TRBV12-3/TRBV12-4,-,CASSGGIGVPNTEAFF,TGTGCCAGCAGCGGAGGTATCGGGGTTCCGAACACTGAAGCTTTCTTT
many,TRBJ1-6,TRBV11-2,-,CASRGSGLGSPLHF,TGTGCCAGCCGGGGTTCGGGGTTGGGTTCACCCCTCCACTTT
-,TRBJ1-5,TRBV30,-,CAWSRGGQPQHF,TGTGCCTGGAGTCGGGGTGGGCAGCCCCAGCATTTT
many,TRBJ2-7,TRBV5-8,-,CASRTGTFRDKNYEQYF,TGTGCCAGCAGAACCGGAACCTTTAGGGACAAGAACTACGAGCAGTACTTC
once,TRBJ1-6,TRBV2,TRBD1,CATEPDRGGNSPLHF,TGTGCCACCGAACCGGACAGGGGAGGCAATTCACCCCTCCACTTT
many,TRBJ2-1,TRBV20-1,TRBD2,CSANPLAGEINEQFF,TGCAGTGCTAACCCACTAGCGGGAGAGATCAATGAGCAGTTCTTC